The source of this TCR beta chain is a study of shared clonotypes between healthy human individuals. Broader study findings: Large sequencing depth failed to make sorted-subset sequencing complete, rarefaction showed.

Note on this clone: What it binds is unknown.

How the authors handled the data: Filtering was not the same, since immunoSEQ gave junction-only sequences without quality scores. Data came from immunoSEQ multiplex PCR; TCRdb stores just in-frame clones and leaves some out. V and J calls plus clone size are reproduced from that table; the DNA served to infer D and trimming. The table records roughly 1 million clones, 60% to 80% of them present only once. The sequenced material came from memory CD4+ T cells sorted from blood. Subset in this sample: CD45RA-negative fraction. The clonotype comes from a man younger than 35 in good health.

Written as DNA, the CDR3 is TGTGCCAGCAGTGAAATATCCTACCAAGAGACCCAGTACTTC. Amino acids: CASSEISYQETQYF. V and J are TRBV2 and TRBJ2-5; no clear D gene. Germline CDR1 SNHLY, CDR2 FYNNEI. This CDR3 spans 14 amino acids. V lost 2 bases to trimming and J lost 0 bases, with 7 bases between them.